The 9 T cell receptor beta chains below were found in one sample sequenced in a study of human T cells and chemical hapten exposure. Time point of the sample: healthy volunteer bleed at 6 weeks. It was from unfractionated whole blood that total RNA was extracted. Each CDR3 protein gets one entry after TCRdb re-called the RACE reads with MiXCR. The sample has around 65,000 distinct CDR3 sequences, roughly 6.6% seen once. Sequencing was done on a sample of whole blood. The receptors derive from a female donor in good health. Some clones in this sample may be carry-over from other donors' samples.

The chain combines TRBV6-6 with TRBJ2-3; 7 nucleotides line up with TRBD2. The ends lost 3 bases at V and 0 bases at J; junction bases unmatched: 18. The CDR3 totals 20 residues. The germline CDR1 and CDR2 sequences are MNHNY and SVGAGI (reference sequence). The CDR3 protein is CASSYLAGVGRGSSTDTQYF. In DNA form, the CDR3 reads TGTGCCAGCAGTTATTTGGCGGGAGTGGGGAGGGGCTCTAGCACAGATACGCAGTATTTT.

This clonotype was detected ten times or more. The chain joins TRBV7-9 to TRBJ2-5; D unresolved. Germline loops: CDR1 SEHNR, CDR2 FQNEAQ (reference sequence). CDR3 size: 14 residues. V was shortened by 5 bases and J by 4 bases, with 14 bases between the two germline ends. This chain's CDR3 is CASSLLLGGETQYF. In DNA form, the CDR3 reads TGTGCCAGCAGCCTACTACTTGGTGGAGAGACCCAGTACTTC.

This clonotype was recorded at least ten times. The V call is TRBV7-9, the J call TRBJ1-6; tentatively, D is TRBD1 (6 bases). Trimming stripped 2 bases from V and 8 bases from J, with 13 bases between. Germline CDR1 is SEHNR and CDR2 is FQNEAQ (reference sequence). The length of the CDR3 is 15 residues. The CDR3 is CASSLFTGTDSPLHF. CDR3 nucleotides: TGTGCCAGCAGCTTATTTACAGGGACCGATTCACCCCTCCACTTT.

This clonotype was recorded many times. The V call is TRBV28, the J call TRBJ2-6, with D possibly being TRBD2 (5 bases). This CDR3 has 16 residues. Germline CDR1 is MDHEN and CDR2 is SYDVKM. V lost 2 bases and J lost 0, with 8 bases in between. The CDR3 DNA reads TGTGCCAGCAGTTTAAGAGGGAACTCTGGGGCCAACGTCCTGACTTTC. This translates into CASSLRGNSGANVLTF.

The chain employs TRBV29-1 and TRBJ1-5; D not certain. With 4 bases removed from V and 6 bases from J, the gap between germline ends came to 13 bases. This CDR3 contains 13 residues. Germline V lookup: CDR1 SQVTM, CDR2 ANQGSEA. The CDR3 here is CSVVNRVGQPQHF. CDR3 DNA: TGCAGCGTTGTTAACCGGGTGGGTCAGCCCCAGCATTTT. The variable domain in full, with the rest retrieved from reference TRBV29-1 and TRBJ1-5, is SAVISQKPSRDICQRGTSLTIQCQVDSQVTMMFWYRQQPGQSLTLIATANQGSEATYESGFVIDKFPISRPNLTFSTLTVSNMSPEDSSIYLCSVVNRVGQPQHFGDGTRLSIL.

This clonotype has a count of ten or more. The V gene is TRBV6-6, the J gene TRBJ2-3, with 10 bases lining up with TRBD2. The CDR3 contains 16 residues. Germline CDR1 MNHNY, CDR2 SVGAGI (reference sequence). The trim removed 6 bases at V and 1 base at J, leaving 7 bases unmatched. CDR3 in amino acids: CASSLRTSGGTDTQYF. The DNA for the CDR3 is TGTGCCAGCAGCTTACGGACTAGCGGCGGCACAGATACGCAGTATTTT.

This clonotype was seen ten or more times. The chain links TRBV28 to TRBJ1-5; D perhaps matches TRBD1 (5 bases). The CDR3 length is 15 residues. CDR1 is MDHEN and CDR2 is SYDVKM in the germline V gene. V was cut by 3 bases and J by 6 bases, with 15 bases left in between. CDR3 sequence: CASSFPGKQVQPQHF. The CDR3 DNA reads TGTGCCAGCAGTTTCCCAGGAAAACAGGTTCAGCCCCAGCATTTT.

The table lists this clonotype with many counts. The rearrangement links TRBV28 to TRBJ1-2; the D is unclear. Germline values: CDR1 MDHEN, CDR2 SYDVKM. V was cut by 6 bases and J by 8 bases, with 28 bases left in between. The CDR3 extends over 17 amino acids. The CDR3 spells CASSKRSFRLRTNGYTF. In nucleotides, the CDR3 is TGTGCCAGCAGCAAAAGGAGTTTTAGACTCAGAACCAACGGCTACACCTTC.

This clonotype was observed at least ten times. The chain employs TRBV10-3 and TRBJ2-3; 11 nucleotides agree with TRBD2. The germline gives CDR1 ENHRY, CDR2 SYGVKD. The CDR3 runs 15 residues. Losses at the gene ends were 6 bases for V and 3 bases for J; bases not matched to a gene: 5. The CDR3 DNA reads TGTGCCATCAGCCCAACTAGCGGGAGTACAGATACGCAGTATTTT. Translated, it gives CAISPTSGSTDTQYF.